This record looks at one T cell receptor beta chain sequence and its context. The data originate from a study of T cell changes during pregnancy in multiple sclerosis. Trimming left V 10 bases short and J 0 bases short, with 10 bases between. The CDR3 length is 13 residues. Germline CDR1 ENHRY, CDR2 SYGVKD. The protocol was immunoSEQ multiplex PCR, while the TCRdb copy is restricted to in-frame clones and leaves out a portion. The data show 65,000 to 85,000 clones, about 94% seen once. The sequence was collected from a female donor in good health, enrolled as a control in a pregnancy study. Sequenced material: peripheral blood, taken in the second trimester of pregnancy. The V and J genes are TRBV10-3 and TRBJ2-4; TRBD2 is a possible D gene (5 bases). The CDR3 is CATEDGAKNIQYF. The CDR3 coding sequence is TGTGCCACGGAGGACGGAGCCAAAAACATTCAGTACTTC.